This TCR beta chain was recovered during a study of blood T cell repertoires in COVID-19. In the study overall: Samples representing acute and convalescent COVID-19 were sourced from the United States, Italy and Spain. T cells, B-cell-depleted T cells, or PBMCs supplied cDNA or gDNA.

Source study methods: Cell counts per sample came from amplifying reference gene primers. Generated by immunoSEQ multiplex PCR, the TCRdb table keeps only in-frame clones and is missing some. V and J calls and clone size are as listed in that table; D and trimming were resolved from the DNA. The table has 20,000 to 25,000 clones, 75% to 95% seen once. V was pared by 6 bases and J by 0 bases, with 16 bases between. The CDR3 runs to 16 residues. Looked up from germline, CDR1 is MDHEN and CDR2 is SYDVKM. The TCR sequence derives from a man aged 70 or older with active COVID-19. V gene TRBV28 combines with J gene TRBJ2-3, with TRBD2 as a possible D gene (5 bases). Sequencing used peripheral blood. The CDR3 protein is CASSTPQTTSTDTQYF. Here the CDR3 DNA reads TGTGCCAGCAGCACCCCCCAGACTACTAGCACAGATACGCAGTATTTT.